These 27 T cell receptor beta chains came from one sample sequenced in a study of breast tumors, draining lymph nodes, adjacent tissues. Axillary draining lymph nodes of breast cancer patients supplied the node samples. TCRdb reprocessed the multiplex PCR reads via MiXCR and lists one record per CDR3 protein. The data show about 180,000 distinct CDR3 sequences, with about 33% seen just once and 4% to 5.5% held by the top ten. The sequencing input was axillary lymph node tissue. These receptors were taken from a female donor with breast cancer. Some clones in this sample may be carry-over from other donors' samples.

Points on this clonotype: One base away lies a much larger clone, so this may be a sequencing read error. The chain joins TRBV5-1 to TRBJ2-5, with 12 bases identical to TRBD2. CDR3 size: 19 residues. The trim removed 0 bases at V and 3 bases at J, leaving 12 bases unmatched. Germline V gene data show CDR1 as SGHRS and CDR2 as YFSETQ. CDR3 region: CASSLEPASGGGTKETQYF. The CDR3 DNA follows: TGCGCCAGCAGCTTGGAACCGGCTAGCGGGGGGGGAACAAAAGAGACCCAGTACTTC.

The CDR3 loop is CASSRDRETFCEQYF. In nucleotides, the CDR3 is TGTGCCAGCAGTCGCGACAGGGAGACTTTCTGCGAGCAGTACTTC. The chain carries TRBV6-1 and TRBJ2-7; 7 bases match TRBD1. CDR3 length equals 15 residues. Germline loops: CDR1 MNHNS, CDR2 SASEGT. Unmatched junction bases numbered 13, after V lost 5 bases and J lost 6 bases.

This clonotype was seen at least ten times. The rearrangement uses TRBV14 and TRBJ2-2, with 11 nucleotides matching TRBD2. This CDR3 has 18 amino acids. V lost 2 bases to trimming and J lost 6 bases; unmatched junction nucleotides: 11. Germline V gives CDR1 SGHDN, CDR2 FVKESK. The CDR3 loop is CASSQQLAGVRGSGELFF. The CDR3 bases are TGTGCCAGCAGCCAACAACTAGCGGGAGTTCGGGGCTCCGGGGAGCTGTTTTTT. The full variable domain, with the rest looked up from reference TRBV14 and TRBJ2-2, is EAGVTQFPSHSVIEKGQTVTLRCDPISGHDNLYWYRRVMGKEIKFLLHFVKESKQDESGMPNNRFLAERTGGTYSTLKVQPAELEDSGVYFCASSQQLAGVRGSGELFFGEGSRLTVL.

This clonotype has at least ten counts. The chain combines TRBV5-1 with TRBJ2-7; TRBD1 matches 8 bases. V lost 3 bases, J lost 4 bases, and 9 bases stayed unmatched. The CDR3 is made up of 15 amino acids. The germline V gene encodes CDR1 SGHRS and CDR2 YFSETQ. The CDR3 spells CASSSRQGILYEQYF. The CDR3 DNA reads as TGCGCCAGCAGCTCCAGACAGGGGATATTGTACGAGCAGTACTTC. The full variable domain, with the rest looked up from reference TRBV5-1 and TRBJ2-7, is KAGVTQTPRYLIKTRGQQVTLSCSPISGHRSVSWYQQTPGQGLQFLFEYFSETQRNKGNFPGRFSGRQFSNSRSEMNVSTLELGDSALYLCASSSRQGILYEQYFGPGTRLTVT.

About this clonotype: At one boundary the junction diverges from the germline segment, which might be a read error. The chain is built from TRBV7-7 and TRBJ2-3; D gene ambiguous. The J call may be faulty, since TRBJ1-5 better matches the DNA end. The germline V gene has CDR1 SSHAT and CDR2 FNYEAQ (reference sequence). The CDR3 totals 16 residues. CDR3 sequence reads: CASSPQSGVSTDTQHF. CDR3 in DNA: TGTGCTAGCAGCCCGCAAAGCGGGGTCAGCACAGATACGCAGCATTTT.

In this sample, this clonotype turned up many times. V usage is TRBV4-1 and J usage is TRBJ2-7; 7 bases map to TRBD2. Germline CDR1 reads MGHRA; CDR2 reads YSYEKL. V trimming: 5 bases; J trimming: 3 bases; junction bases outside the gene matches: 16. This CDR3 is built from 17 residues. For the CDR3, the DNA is TGCGCCAGCAGCTATCGGGTTGGAGCGGGAAGTATCTACGAGCAGTACTTC. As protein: CASSYRVGAGSIYEQYF.

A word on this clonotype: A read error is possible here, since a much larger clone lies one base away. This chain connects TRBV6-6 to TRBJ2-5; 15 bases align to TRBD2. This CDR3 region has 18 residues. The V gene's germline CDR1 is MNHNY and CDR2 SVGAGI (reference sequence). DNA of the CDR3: TGTGCCAGCAGTTACTCGATGGGACTAGCGGGGGGCTCGAAGACCCAGCACTTC. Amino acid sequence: CASSYSMGLAGGSKTQHF.

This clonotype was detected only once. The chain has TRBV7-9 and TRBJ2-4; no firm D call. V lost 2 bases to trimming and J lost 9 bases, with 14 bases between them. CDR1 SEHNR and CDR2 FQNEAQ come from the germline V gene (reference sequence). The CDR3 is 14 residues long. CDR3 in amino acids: CASSLPEPPAIQYF. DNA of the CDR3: TGTGCCAGCAGCTTACCGGAGCCCCCCGCCATTCAGTACTTC. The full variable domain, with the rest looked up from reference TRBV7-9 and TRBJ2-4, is DTGVSQNPRHKITKRGQNVTFRCDPISEHNRLYWYRQTLGQGPEFLTYFQNEAQLEKSRLLSDRFSAERPKGSFSTLEIQRTEQGDSAMYLCASSLPEPPAIQYFGAGTRLSVL.

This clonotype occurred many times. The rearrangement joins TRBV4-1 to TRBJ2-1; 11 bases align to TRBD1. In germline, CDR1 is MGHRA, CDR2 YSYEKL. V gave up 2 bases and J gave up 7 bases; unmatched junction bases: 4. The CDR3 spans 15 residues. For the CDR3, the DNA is TGCGCCAGCAGCCAATGGGACAGGGGGTTAAATGAGCAGTTCTTC. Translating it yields CASSQWDRGLNEQFF.

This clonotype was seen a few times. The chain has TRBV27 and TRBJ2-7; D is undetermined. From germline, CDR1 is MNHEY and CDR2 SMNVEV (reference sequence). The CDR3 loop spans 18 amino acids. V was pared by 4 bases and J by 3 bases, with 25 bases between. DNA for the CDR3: TGTGCCAGCAGTTCCAACAAAGGACCCAACCTTGTCTACTACGAGCAGTACTTC. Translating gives CASSSNKGPNLVYYEQYF.

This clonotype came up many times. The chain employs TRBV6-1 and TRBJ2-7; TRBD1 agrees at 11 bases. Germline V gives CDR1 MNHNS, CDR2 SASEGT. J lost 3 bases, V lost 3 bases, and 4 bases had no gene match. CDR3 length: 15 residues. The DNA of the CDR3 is TGTGCCAGCAGTGAGGGACAGGGGGTTAACTACGAGCAGTACTTC. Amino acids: CASSEGQGVNYEQYF.

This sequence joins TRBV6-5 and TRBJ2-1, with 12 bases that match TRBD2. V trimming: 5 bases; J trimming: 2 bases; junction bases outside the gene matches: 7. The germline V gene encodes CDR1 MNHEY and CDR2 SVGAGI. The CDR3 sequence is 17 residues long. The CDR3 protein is CASSKRTSGVTYNEQFF. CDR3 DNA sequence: TGTGCCAGCAGTAAAAGGACTAGCGGGGTGACCTACAATGAGCAGTTCTTC.

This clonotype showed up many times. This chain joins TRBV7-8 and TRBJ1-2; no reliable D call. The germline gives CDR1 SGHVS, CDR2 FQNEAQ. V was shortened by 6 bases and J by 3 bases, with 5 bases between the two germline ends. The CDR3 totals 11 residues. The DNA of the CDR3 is TGTGCCAGCAGGCGAGACTATGGCTACACCTTC. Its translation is CASRRDYGYTF. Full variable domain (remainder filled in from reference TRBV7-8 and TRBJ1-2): GAGVSQSPRYKVAKRGQDVALRCDPISGHVSLFWYQQALGQGPEFLTYFQNEAQLDKSGLPSDRFFAERPEGSVSTLKIQRTQQEDSAVYLCASRRDYGYTFGSGTRLTVV.

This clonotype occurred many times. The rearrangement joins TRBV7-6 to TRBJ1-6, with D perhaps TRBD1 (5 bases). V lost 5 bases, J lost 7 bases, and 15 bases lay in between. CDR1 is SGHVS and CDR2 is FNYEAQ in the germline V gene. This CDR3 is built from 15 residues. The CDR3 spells CASSDPPGMNSPLHF. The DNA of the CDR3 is TGTGCCAGCAGCGATCCCCCAGGGATGAATTCACCCCTCCACTTT.

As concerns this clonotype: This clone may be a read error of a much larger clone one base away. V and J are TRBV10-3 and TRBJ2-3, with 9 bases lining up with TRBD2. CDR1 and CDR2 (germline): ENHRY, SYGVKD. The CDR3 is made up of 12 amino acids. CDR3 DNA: TGTGCCACAGGGACTAGCACAGGTACGCAGTATTTT. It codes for CATGTSTGTQYF.

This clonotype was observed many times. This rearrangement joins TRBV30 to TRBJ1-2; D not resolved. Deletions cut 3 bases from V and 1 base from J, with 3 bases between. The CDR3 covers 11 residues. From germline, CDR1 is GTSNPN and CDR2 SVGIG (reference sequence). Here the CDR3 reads CAWSVNYGYTF. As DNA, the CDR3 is TGTGCCTGGAGCGTTAACTATGGCTACACCTTC.

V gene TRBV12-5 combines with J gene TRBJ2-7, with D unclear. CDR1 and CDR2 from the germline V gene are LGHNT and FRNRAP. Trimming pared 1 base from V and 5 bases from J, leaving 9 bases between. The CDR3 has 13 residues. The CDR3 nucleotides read TGTGCTAGTGGTTTGGGGTGTTCCCACGAGCAGTACTTC. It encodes CASGLGCSHEQYF.

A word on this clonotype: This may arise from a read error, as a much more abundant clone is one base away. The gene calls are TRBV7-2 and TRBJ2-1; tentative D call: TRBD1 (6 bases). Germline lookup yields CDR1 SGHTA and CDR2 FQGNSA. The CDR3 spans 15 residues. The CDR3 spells CASSPWTDSHNEQFF. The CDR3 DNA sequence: TGTGCCAGCAGCCCGTGGACAGACTCCCACAATGAGCAGTTCTTC.

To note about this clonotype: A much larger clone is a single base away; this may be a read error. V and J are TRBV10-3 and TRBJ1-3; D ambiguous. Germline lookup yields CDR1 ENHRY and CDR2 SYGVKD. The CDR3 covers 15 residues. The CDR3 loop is CATSESYSSGDTIYF. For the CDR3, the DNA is TGTGCCACCAGTGAGTCGTACAGCTCTGGAGACACCATATATTTT.

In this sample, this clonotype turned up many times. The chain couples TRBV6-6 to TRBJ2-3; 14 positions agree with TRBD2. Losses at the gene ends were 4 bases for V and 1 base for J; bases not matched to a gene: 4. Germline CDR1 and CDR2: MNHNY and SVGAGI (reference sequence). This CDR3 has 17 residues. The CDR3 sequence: CASSWTSGGRGTDTQYF. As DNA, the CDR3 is TGTGCCAGCAGTTGGACTAGCGGGGGGCGAGGCACAGATACGCAGTATTTT.

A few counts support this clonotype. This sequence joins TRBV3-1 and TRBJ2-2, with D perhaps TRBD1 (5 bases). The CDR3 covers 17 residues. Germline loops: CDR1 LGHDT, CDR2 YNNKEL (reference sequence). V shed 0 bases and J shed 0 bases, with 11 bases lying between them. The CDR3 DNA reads TGTGCCAGCAGCCAAGAAATAGACAGCGCGAACACCGGGGAGCTGTTTTTT. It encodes CASSQEIDSANTGELFF.

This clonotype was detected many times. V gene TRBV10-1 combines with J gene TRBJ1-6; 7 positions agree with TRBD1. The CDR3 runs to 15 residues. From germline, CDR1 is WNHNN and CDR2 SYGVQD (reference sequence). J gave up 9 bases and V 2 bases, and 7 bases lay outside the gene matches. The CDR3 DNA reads TGCGCCAGCAGTGAGGGGGGACAGTTTTCTTCACCCCTCCACTTT. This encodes CASSEGGQFSSPLHF.

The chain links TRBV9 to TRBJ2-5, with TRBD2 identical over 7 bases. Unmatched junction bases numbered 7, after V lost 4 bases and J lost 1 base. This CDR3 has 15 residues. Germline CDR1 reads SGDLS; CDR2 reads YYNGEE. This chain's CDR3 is CASSPRGEGQETQYF. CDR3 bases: TGTGCCAGCAGCCCCCGGGGGGAAGGCCAAGAGACCCAGTACTTC.

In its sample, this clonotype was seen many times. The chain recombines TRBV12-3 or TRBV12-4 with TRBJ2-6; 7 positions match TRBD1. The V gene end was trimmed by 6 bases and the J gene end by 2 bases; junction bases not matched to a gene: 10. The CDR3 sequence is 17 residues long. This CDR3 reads CASSSPGQKAGANVLTF. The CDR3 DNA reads TGTGCCAGCAGCTCTCCGGGACAGAAGGCTGGGGCCAACGTCCTGACTTTC.

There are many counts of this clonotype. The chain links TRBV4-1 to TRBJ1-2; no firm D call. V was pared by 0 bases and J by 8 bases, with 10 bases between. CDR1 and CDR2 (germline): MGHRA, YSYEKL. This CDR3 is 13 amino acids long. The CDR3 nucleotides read TGCGCCAGCAGCCAAGATACCTACCGGGGCTACACCTTC. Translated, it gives CASSQDTYRGYTF.

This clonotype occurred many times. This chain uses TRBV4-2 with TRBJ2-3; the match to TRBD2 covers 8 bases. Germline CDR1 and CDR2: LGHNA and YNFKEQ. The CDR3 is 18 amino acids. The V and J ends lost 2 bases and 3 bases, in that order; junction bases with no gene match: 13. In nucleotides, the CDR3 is TGTGCCAGCAGCCAAATAGGCCGCTCGCGGGGGGTTACAGATACGCAGTATTTT. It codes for CASSQIGRSRGVTDTQYF.

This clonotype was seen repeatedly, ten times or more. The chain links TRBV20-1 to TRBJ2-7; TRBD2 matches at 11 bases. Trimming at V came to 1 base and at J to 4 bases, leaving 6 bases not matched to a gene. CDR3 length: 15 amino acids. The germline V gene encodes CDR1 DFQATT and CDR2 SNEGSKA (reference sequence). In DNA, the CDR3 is TGCAGTGCTAGAGGAACTAGCGGGAGTCTGTACGAGCAGTACTTC. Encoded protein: CSARGTSGSLYEQYF.